The rows below give T cell receptor beta chains drawn from one sample of a study of blood T cell repertoires in COVID-19. The table came from immunoSEQ multiplex PCR; TCRdb's copy has only in-frame clones and leaves some out. This sample has more than 65,000 clones, with 85% to 90% found just once. The specimen was peripheral blood. These receptors were obtained from an elderly man with acute or convalescent COVID-19. Both conserved end residues are part of each CDR3. D genes are given only for firm matches. Clone size, where shown, is once, few, many, or a class for clones that have expanded.

clone size,V gene,J gene,D gene,CDR3 DNA,CDR3 protein
.,TRBV12-5,TRBJ2-7,.,TGTGCTAGTGGTTTTACCTACGAGCAGTACTTC,CASGFTYEQYF
.,TRBV3-1/TRBV3-2,TRBJ2-7,.,TGTGCCAGCAGCCAAGGGTCAGGGCATTCCTACGAGCAGTACTTC,CASSQGSGHSYEQYF
.,TRBV7-2,TRBJ2-1,.,TGTGCCAGCAGCTTCCGGGTTCGCGATGAGCAGTTCTTC,CASSFRVRDEQFF
.,TRBV7-9,TRBJ2-2,.,TGTGCCAGCAGCTTTGCCGGGGCGAACACCGGGGAGCTGTTTTTT,CASSFAGANTGELFF
once,TRBV6-2/TRBV6-3,TRBJ2-2,TRBD2,TGTGCCAGCAGTGGGCCGGGACTAGCGGGAGGGTACCGGGACACCGGGGAGCTGTTTTTT,CASSGPGLAGGYRDTGELFF
.,TRBV28,TRBJ2-7,TRBD1,TGTGCCAGCACCAGCCGACAGGGACGTTACGAGCAGTACTTC,CASTSRQGRYEQYF
.,TRBV7-9,TRBJ2-2,.,TGTGCCAGCAGCTTAGGTCCCTGGAACACCGGGGAGCTGTTTTTT,CASSLGPWNTGELFF
once,TRBV28,TRBJ2-1,.,TGTGCCAGCACCCCCGGGGGAAGCTACAATGAGCAGTTCTTC,CASTPGGSYNEQFF
.,TRBV5-4,TRBJ2-3,.,TGTGCCAGCAGCTTGCCTAGCCCAGATACGCAGTATTTT,CASSLPSPDTQYF
.,TRBV19,TRBJ2-2,TRBD1,TGTGCCAGTACCCGGGACAGAGACACCGGGGAGCTGTTTTTT,CASTRDRDTGELFF
once,TRBV6-5,TRBJ2-3,TRBD1,TGTGCCAGCAGTTACTCCGGGACAGGGGCCCGGGATACGCAGTATTTT,CASSYSGTGARDTQYF
.,TRBV19,TRBJ2-3,TRBD2,TGTGCCAGTAGTCTTTCTAGCGGGGGGGCCGGGACAGATACGCAGTATTTT,CASSLSSGGAGTDTQYF
.,TRBV18,TRBJ1-2,.,TGTGCCAGCTCACCAATCCAGCCGGAGGGGTATGGCTACACCTTC,CASSPIQPEGYGYTF
.,TRBV4-3,TRBJ2-1,.,TGCGCCAGCAGCCAAGATAACAGAAACAATGAGCAGTTCTTC,CASSQDNRNNEQFF
.,TRBV11-2,TRBJ2-7,.,TGTGCCAGCAGCTTAGGGCCCGGGGGGCGATCTGCCTACGAGCAGTACTTC,CASSLGPGGRSAYEQYF
.,TRBV3-1/TRBV3-2,TRBJ1-6,TRBD1,TGTGCCAGCAGCTCCCCCGGGACAGGGGATTCACCCCTCCACTTT,CASSSPGTGDSPLHF
.,TRBV9,TRBJ2-3,TRBD2,TGTGCCAGCAGCGTAGACGGGGGGGTAGATACGCAGTATTTT,CASSVDGGVDTQYF
.,TRBV7-2,TRBJ2-1,TRBD2,TGTGCCAGCAGCTTAGGCGCGGGGGGGCTGGTTGAGCAGTTCTTC,CASSLGAGGLVEQFF
once,TRBV11-2,TRBJ2-2,TRBD2,TGTGCCAGCAGCCTCCAGGGCGGGGGGAACACCGGGGAGCTGTTTTTT,CASSLQGGGNTGELFF
.,TRBV28,TRBJ2-5,.,TGTGCCAGCAGAACGGTTCAAGAGACCCAGTACTTC,CASRTVQETQYF
.,TRBV29-1,TRBJ1-1,TRBD1,TGCAGCGCCAATTCCTTGACAGGGTGGCCGAACACTGAAGCTTTCTTT,CSANSLTGWPNTEAFF
few,TRBV5-1,TRBJ2-7,.,TGCGCCAGCAGCTTTCAACAGGGCTACGAGCAGTACTTC,CASSFQQGYEQYF
.,TRBV5-1,TRBJ1-1,.,TGCGCCAGCAGCTCCGGACAGTCGAACACTGAAGCTTTCTTT,CASSSGQSNTEAFF
.,TRBV7-6,TRBJ1-6,TRBD1,TGTGCCAGCAGCCCCAGTACCGGGACAGGGTCTTCACCCCTCCACTTT,CASSPSTGTGSSPLHF
.,TRBV24-1,TRBJ2-1,TRBD2,TGTGCCACCAGTGACTACGGACTAGCGGGTTACAATGAGCAGTTCTTC,CATSDYGLAGYNEQFF
.,TRBV2,TRBJ1-2,TRBD1,TGTGCCATCCCCCGAGGGAGGACAGGGGGCTGGGTAAACGGCTACACCTTC,CAIPRGRTGGWVNGYTF
.,TRBV5-1,TRBJ2-3,TRBD2,TGCGCCAGCAGCTTGGTACGGGGGGACACAGATACGCAGTATTTT,CASSLVRGDTDTQYF
.,TRBV3-1/TRBV3-2,TRBJ2-3,TRBD1,TGTGCCAGCAGCCCCCTTTGGGGACAGGGGGCAGATACGCAGTATTTT,CASSPLWGQGADTQYF
once,TRBV4-1,TRBJ2-1,.,TGCGCCAGCAGCCAAGATCCGGGATCAGGAACTGACTACAATGAGCAGTTCTTC,CASSQDPGSGTDYNEQFF
.,TRBV19,TRBJ2-2,TRBD2,TGTGCCAGTAGCCGAGATACCGGGACTAGCGGGGGGACCACCGGGGAGCTGTTTTTT,CASSRDTGTSGGTTGELFF
once,TRBV5-4,TRBJ2-5,TRBD2,TGTGCCAGCAGCTTACGGGGGGTAGGGCAAGAGACCCAGTACTTC,CASSLRGVGQETQYF
.,TRBV6-2/TRBV6-3,TRBJ2-3,.,TGTGCCAGCAGTCCCGGGGCCGGGACACTCTCTTCCGATACGCAGTATTTT,CASSPGAGTLSSDTQYF
.,TRBV3-1/TRBV3-2,TRBJ1-4,.,TGTGCCAGCGGGGCCGCCCCGGTGGCTAATGAAAAACTGTTTTTT,CASGAAPVANEKLFF
.,TRBV27,TRBJ2-5,TRBD1,TGTGCCAGCAGCTACAGGGGGCACACGGAGACCCAGTACTTC,CASSYRGHTETQYF
.,TRBV6-5,TRBJ2-2,.,TGTGCCAGCAGGGGGGGGGCCGCGAACACCGGGGAGCTGTTTTTT,CASRGGAANTGELFF
.,TRBV18,TRBJ2-5,.,TGTGCCAGCTCACCCCTGGGGGGGCCCGACCAAGAGACCCAGTACTTC,CASSPLGGPDQETQYF
.,TRBV6-5,TRBJ2-1,TRBD1,TGTGCCAGCGGCCCGGACAGGGGTCTCGGGGGAAAGTTCTTC,CASGPDRGLGGKFF
.,TRBV28,TRBJ2-5,TRBD1,TGTGCCAGCAGTTTCGGGACAGGGATTGAGACCCAGTACTTC,CASSFGTGIETQYF
.,TRBV6-5,TRBJ2-7,TRBD1,TGTGCCAGCACCTCCGGGACAGGGGTTTGGGAGCAGTACTTC,CASTSGTGVWEQYF
.,TRBV18,TRBJ2-5,TRBD2,TGTGCCAGCTGCCGGACTAGCGGGGACCAAGAGACCCAGTACTTC,CASCRTSGDQETQYF
.,TRBV29-1,TRBJ2-3,TRBD1,TGCAGCGTTCCCCGGGACCGGGACAGGGACTTTGGCACAGATACGCAGTATTTT,CSVPRDRDRDFGTDTQYF
.,TRBV28,TRBJ1-5,TRBD1,TGTGCCAGCAGTTTCATCCAGGGGGACAATCAGCCCCAGCATTTT,CASSFIQGDNQPQHF
.,TRBV3-1/TRBV3-2,TRBJ2-5,TRBD2,TGTGCCAGCAGCCACCTACTAGCGGGAGGTGGGGAGACCCAGTACTTC,CASSHLLAGGGETQYF
.,TRBV27,TRBJ1-5,.,TGTGCCAGCCGTGGGGGGGGGATAGGGGCCAATCAGCCCCAGCATTTT,CASRGGGIGANQPQHF
.,TRBV12-3/TRBV12-4,TRBJ2-1,TRBD1,TGTGCCAGCACTCAGGGGGCCCACAATGAGCAGTTCTTC,CASTQGAHNEQFF
.,TRBV7-9,TRBJ2-7,TRBD1,TGTGCCAGCAGCTTATGGGGACAGAGCTACGAGCAGTACTTC,CASSLWGQSYEQYF
.,TRBV11-2,TRBJ1-1,TRBD1,TGTGCCTCCACGGTGGGGGACAGGGAAGCTGAAGCTTTCTTT,CASTVGDREAEAFF